This passage covers 15 T cell receptor beta chains from one sample sequenced in a study of early T cells in non-severe SARS-CoV-2 infection. TCRdb fed the 5' RACE reads into MiXCR, producing one record per CDR3 protein. The repertoire consists of around 70,000 distinct CDR3 sequences, with 12% occurring once and the leading ten covering about 3.9%. Material for sequencing was whole blood. The source of these receptors is an adult who was a healthcare worker with PCR-confirmed SARS-CoV-2 infection or an uninfected control (not recorded which).

The gene calls are TRBV29-1 and TRBJ2-5; D is possibly TRBD1 (5 bases). Trimming removed 6 bases at V and 3 bases at J, with 11 bases between. This CDR3 spans 12 amino acids. Germline V gene data show CDR1 as SQVTM and CDR2 as ANQGSEA. CDR3 nucleotides: TGCAGCGTCGAACCCAGGGAAGAGACCCAGTACTTC. It encodes CSVEPREETQYF.

This clonotype was counted between two and nine times. The CDR3 loop reads CASSDGGLAPYNEQFF. DNA for the CDR3: TGTGCCAGCAGCGACGGGGGACTAGCCCCCTACAATGAGCAGTTCTTC. The gene calls are TRBV28 and TRBJ2-1, with 9 bases that match TRBD2. V shed 6 bases and J 2 bases; nucleotides not matched to a gene: 8. Germline values: CDR1 MDHEN, CDR2 SYDVKM. This CDR3 spans 16 amino acids.

This clonotype showed up just a few times. The chain is built from TRBV7-7 and TRBJ2-7, with 10 bases identical to TRBD2. Germline loops: CDR1 SSHAT, CDR2 FNYEAQ (reference sequence). The J segment lost 3 bases and the V segment lost 5 bases, leaving 7 bases of the junction unmatched. The CDR3 is 15 amino acids. CDR3 amino acids: CASSPSSGGHYEQYF. Written as DNA, the CDR3 is TGTGCCAGCAGCCCAAGTAGCGGGGGGCACTACGAGCAGTACTTC.

This clonotype was counted between two and nine times. V gene TRBV20-1 combines with J gene TRBJ2-3; D is undetermined. This CDR3 region has 11 residues. Trimming pared 2 bases from V and 4 bases from J, leaving 4 bases between. In germline, CDR1 is DFQATT, CDR2 SNEGSKA (reference sequence). CDR3 region: CSARRSDTQYF. DNA of the CDR3: TGCAGTGCTAGACGGTCAGATACGCAGTATTTT.

This clonotype was seen many times. V usage is TRBV11-2 and J usage is TRBJ1-1, with no clear D. The CDR3 totals 15 residues. Germline CDR1 reads SGHAT; CDR2 reads FQNNGV. V shed 1 base and J shed 1 base, with 10 bases lying between them. This chain's CDR3 is CASSLGQLSNTEAFF. CDR3 coding DNA: TGTGCCAGCAGCTTAGGGCAACTATCGAACACTGAAGCTTTCTTT.

The chain employs TRBV4-1 and TRBJ2-5, with D possibly being TRBD1 (6 bases). The CDR3 has 15 residues. Trimming took 3 bases from V and 2 from J, leaving 13 bases between them. Germline-derived CDR1 and CDR2 are MGHRA and YSYEKL. This CDR3 is CASSHLRTAQETQYF. Written as DNA, the CDR3 is TGCGCCAGCAGCCACCTTAGGACAGCACAAGAGACCCAGTACTTC.

This clonotype was counted many times. Here the CDR3 reads CASSPLSGRGNYGYTF. The CDR3 nucleotides read TGTGCCAGCTCACCACTTTCGGGCAGGGGCAACTATGGCTACACCTTC. The chain is built from TRBV18 and TRBJ1-2, with a weak D call TRBD1 (6 bases). V was shortened by 1 base and J by 2 bases, with 14 bases between the two germline ends. The CDR3 extends over 16 amino acids. CDR1 is KGHSH and CDR2 is LQKENI in the germline V gene.

This clonotype was seen a few times. The gene calls are TRBV18 and TRBJ2-7; D possibly corresponds to TRBD1 (5 bases). Deletions cut 2 bases from V and 9 bases from J, with 14 bases between. This CDR3 has 13 amino acids. From germline, CDR1 is KGHSH and CDR2 LQKENI. CDR3 region: CASSPARSGAQYF. CDR3 sequence (DNA): TGTGCCAGCTCACCAGCCCGGTCTGGGGCGCAGTACTTC. The entire variable domain, with the rest obtained from reference TRBV18 and TRBJ2-7, is as follows: NAGVMQNPRHLVRRRGQEARLRCSPMKGHSHVYWYRQLPEEGLKFMVYLQKENIIDESGMPKERFSAEFPKEGPSILRIQQVVRGDSAAYFCASSPARSGAQYFGPGTRLTVT.

This clonotype was counted ten times or more. The V and J genes are TRBV5-1 and TRBJ2-1, with unresolved D. Per the germline V gene, CDR1 is SGHRS and CDR2 is YFSETQ. V lost 2 bases to trimming and J lost 1 base, with 10 bases between them. The length of the CDR3 is 15 residues. Here the CDR3 DNA reads TGCGCCAGCAGCTTCCCACTGACTTCCTACAATGAGCAGTTCTTC. Its protein is CASSFPLTSYNEQFF.

The CDR3 sequence: CASRFDRGYPNTEAFF. The CDR3 nucleotides are TGTGCAAGTCGTTTCGACAGGGGGTATCCGAACACTGAAGCTTTCTTT. The chain recombines TRBV12-2 with TRBJ1-1; TRBD1 was called by the table and not checked on the DNA. TRBV12-2 is a listed pseudogene. This CDR3 spans 16 amino acids.

This clonotype was found many times. No DNA is shown, since the ends of the CDR3 on it are uncertain; the CDR3 is the one TCRdb lists. J is TRBJ2-2 and V is TRBV7-3; TRBD1, the D gene given by the table, was not confirmed from the DNA. The CDR3 spans 16 residues, counting both ends. CDR1 and CDR2 (germline): SGHTA, FQGTGA. CDR3: CASSLFGPGGSGELFF.

The rearrangement links TRBV6-1 to TRBJ2-4, with D perhaps matching TRBD1 (6 bases). Germline V gene sequence: CDR1 MNHNS, CDR2 SASEGT. There are 15 residues in the CDR3. Trimming took off 11 bases at V and 0 bases at J, with 17 bases between the two ends. The CDR3 DNA reads as TGTGCCGCTTCAGGGGTTGGGGCAGCCAAAAACATTCAGTACTTC. Residues: CAASGVGAAKNIQYF.

This clonotype was seen a few times. The rearrangement links TRBV27 to TRBJ2-2; 7 nucleotides align to TRBD2. Germline values: CDR1 MNHEY, CDR2 SMNVEV (reference sequence). With V trimmed by 6 bases and J by 7 bases, 14 bases remained unmatched. The CDR3 consists of 16 residues. The DNA of the CDR3 is TGTGCCAGCAGCCCCCAGGTGACTAGCAGAATCGGGGAGCTGTTTTTT. Translation gives CASSPQVTSRIGELFF.

The rearrangement links TRBV7-2 to TRBJ2-5; D is ambiguous. Looked up from germline, CDR1 is SGHTA and CDR2 is FQGNSA. The CDR3 runs to 13 residues. Deletions cut 1 base from V and 8 bases from J, with 11 bases between. This CDR3 reads CASSLVDPLTQYF. CDR3 DNA sequence: TGTGCCAGCAGCTTAGTGGACCCTCTTACCCAGTACTTC.

The V call is TRBV29-1, the J call TRBJ1-5, with no clear D. Germline assignment: CDR1 SQVTM and CDR2 ANQGSEA. Between the trimmed V and J ends, which lost 4 bases and 2 bases, there was a span of 12 bases. The CDR3 runs 14 residues. The CDR3 protein is CSVVVAKGNQPQHF. The CDR3 DNA reads as TGCAGCGTTGTAGTAGCAAAGGGCAATCAGCCCCAGCATTTT.